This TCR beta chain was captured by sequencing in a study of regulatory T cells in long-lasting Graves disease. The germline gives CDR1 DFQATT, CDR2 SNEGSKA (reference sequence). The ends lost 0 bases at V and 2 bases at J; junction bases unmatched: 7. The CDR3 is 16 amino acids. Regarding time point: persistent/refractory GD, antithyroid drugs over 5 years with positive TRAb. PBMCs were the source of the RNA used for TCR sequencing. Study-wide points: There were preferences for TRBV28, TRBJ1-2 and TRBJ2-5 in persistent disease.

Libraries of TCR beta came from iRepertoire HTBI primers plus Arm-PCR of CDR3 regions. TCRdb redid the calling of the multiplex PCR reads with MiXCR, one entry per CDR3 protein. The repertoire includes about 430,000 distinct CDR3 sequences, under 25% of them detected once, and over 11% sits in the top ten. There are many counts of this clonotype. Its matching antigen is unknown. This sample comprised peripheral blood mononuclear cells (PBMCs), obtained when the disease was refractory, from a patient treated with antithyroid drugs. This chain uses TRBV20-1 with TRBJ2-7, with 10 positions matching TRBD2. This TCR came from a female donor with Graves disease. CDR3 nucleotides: TGCAGTGCTAGAGATCATGGACTAGCGGTTACCTACGAGCAGTACTTC. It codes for CSARDHGLAVTYEQYF.